Following are 21 T cell receptor beta chains from one sample sequenced in a study of cytomegalovirus exposure and HLA in healthy donors. The PCR employed 60 Vbeta primers together with 13 Jbeta primers. Only in-frame clones appear in the TCRdb table, and some are missing; sequencing was by immunoSEQ multiplex PCR. Of 150,000 to 200,000 clones listed, more than 65% are singletons. The sequenced sample was PBMCs. These receptor sequences come from a woman between 45 and 65 years old in good health and CMV-seronegative.

The rearrangement links TRBV2 to TRBJ2-5; 9 bases fit TRBD2. There are 15 residues in the CDR3. Germline CDR1 SNHLY, CDR2 FYNNEI. J lost 12 bases, V lost 2 bases, and 13 bases had no gene match. This CDR3 reads CASSESGGSGGPKYF. Written as DNA, the CDR3 is TGTGCCAGCAGTGAATCCGGGGGTAGCGGGGGCCCCAAGTACTTC.

V usage is TRBV4-2 and J usage is TRBJ2-7, with TRBD1 as a possible D gene (5 bases). CDR1 is LGHNA, CDR2 YNFKEQ, per germline. V was cut by 1 base and J by 3 bases, with 13 bases left in between. The CDR3 spans 15 residues. The DNA for the CDR3 is TGTGCCAGCAGCCAAGCCCAGGGTGAGGACTACGAGCAGTACTTC. This sequence encodes CASSQAQGEDYEQYF.

The chain couples TRBV28 to TRBJ2-7; D is undetermined. This CDR3 has 11 amino acids. Germline V gene sequence: CDR1 MDHEN, CDR2 SYDVKM. V was trimmed by 5 bases and J by 4 bases, leaving 6 bases between them. CDR3 loop: CASSLEYEQYF. CDR3 DNA: TGTGCCAGCAGTCTAGAATACGAGCAGTACTTC.

This clone was counted only a few times. This rearrangement joins TRBV4-1 to TRBJ2-3; D gene unclear. Germline V gene sequence: CDR1 MGHRA, CDR2 YSYEKL. The CDR3 length is 15 residues. V lost 1 base and J lost 1, with 9 bases in between. The CDR3 DNA follows: TGCGCCAGCAGCCAAGTTATGGGCCGCACAGATACGCAGTATTTT. Amino acid sequence: CASSQVMGRTDTQYF.

The chain employs TRBV7-2 and TRBJ1-1; D unclear. Trimming took 3 bases from V and 5 from J, leaving 13 bases between them. CDR1 is SGHTA, CDR2 FQGNSA, per germline. There are 14 residues in the CDR3. CDR3 protein: CASSLADLGTEAFF. As DNA, the CDR3 is TGTGCCAGCAGCTTGGCGGACTTAGGGACTGAAGCTTTCTTT.

V gene TRBV28 combines with J gene TRBJ1-2, with 9 bases that match TRBD1. The trim removed 5 bases at V and 4 bases at J, leaving 5 bases unmatched. The CDR3 spans 14 residues. CDR1 and CDR2 from the germline V gene are MDHEN and SYDVKM. CDR3 in amino acids: CASSTGGSFYGYTF. DNA of the CDR3: TGTGCCAGCAGTACAGGGGGCTCCTTCTATGGCTACACCTTC.

This clone appeared a single time. The chain carries TRBV5-4 and TRBJ1-4; 8 bases align to TRBD1. The CDR3 length is 15 residues. V was pared by 4 bases and J by 6 bases, with 8 bases of the junction left unmatched. Germline CDR1 SGHNT, CDR2 YYREEE (reference sequence). The chain's CDR3 is CASSVKTGVDEKLFF. CDR3 in DNA: TGTGCCAGCAGCGTGAAGACAGGGGTGGATGAAAAACTGTTTTTT.

The rearrangement joins TRBV28 to TRBJ1-2; 7 bases are a match to TRBD1. The CDR3 is made up of 15 amino acids. The V gene's germline CDR1 is MDHEN and CDR2 SYDVKM. V dropped 7 bases and J dropped 6; count of bases not matched to a gene: 14. The CDR3 loop reads CASTVGTAPFDGYTF. The CDR3 DNA follows: TGTGCCAGCACCGTAGGGACAGCTCCGTTTGATGGCTACACCTTC.

The chain links TRBV23-1 to TRBJ2-5, with D possibly being TRBD2 (6 bases). TRBV23-1 is labeled an ORF, and its function is uncertain. The CDR3 runs to 15 residues. Trimming shortened V by 1 base and J by 1 base, and 10 bases separated the two germline ends. CDR3 region: CASSQLGGAQETQYF. The DNA of the CDR3 is TGCGCCAGCAGTCAATTGGGCGGGGCCCAAGAGACCCAGTACTTC.

The chain carries TRBV14 and TRBJ2-7; TRBD2 is a possible D gene (5 bases). The CDR3 extends over 13 amino acids. CDR1 is SGHDN and CDR2 is FVKESK in the germline V gene. Trimming took 5 bases from V and 2 from J, leaving 10 bases between them. The CDR3 sequence: CASSDRLTYEQYF. Here the CDR3 DNA reads TGTGCCAGCAGCGATCGACTAACCTACGAGCAGTACTTC.

This clone was picked up a small number of times. The J gene is TRBJ2-3, the V gene TRBV7-6; 8 bases are a match to TRBD1. With 5 bases clipped from V and 1 base from J, the junction kept 5 bases outside the gene matches. Germline lookup yields CDR1 SGHVS and CDR2 FNYEAQ. CDR3 size: 15 residues. The CDR3 region has the DNA TGTGCCAGCAGCCCCAAACAGGGGGGCACAGATACGCAGTATTTT. Translated, it gives CASSPKQGGTDTQYF.

This rearrangement joins TRBV15 to TRBJ1-5; TRBD1 might be the D (5 bases). Trimming cost V 2 bases and J 7 bases, with 27 bases left between them. The CDR3 sequence is 19 residues long. Germline lookup yields CDR1 LNHNV and CDR2 YYDKDF (reference sequence). CDR3 residues: CATSRIGTGGRWVGQPQHF. The CDR3 bases are TGTGCCACCAGCAGAATAGGGACGGGAGGGAGGTGGGTCGGCCAGCCCCAGCATTTT.

For the CDR3, the DNA is TGTGCCAGCAGCTCTACTCCATTTAACTATGGCTACACCTTC. This sequence encodes CASSSTPFNYGYTF. This chain uses TRBV7-2 with TRBJ1-2; D call uncertain. The CDR3 has 14 residues. Trimming left V 4 bases short and J 1 base short, with 10 bases between. Germline-derived CDR1 and CDR2 are SGHTA and FQGNSA.

The genes are TRBV7-9 and TRBJ2-7; D possibly corresponds to TRBD1 (5 bases). Trimming took off 1 base at V and 3 bases at J, with 7 bases between the two ends. CDR3 size: 13 residues. Germline V gene data show CDR1 as SEHNR and CDR2 as FQNEAQ (reference sequence). The CDR3 DNA reads TGTGCCAGCAGCTTAGTGGGGCGCTACGAGCAGTACTTC. Translation: CASSLVGRYEQYF.

The gene calls are TRBV6-1 and TRBJ2-1; TRBD2 matches at 8 bases. In germline, CDR1 is MNHNS, CDR2 SASEGT. The trim removed 2 bases at V and 8 bases at J, leaving 8 bases unmatched. The CDR3 runs 15 residues. The DNA for the CDR3 is TGTGCCAGCAGTGAATCAGTAGCGGGGCGGGATGAGCAGTTCTTC. This encodes CASSESVAGRDEQFF.

The genes are TRBV2 and TRBJ1-6; 9 nucleotides match TRBD1. V trimming: 6 bases; J trimming: 10 bases; junction bases outside the gene matches: 13. CDR3 length: 16 residues. CDR1 and CDR2 from the germline V gene are SNHLY and FYNNEI. CDR3 region: CASRGSFTGGSSPLHF. CDR3 nucleotides: TGTGCCAGCAGGGGGTCTTTTACAGGGGGCTCCTCACCCCTCCACTTT.

The chain links TRBV5-1 to TRBJ1-2; 7 positions match TRBD1. This CDR3 contains 15 residues. V was pared by 0 bases and J by 2 bases, with 4 bases of the junction left unmatched. Germline CDR1 SGHRS, CDR2 YFSETQ. The CDR3 bases are TGCGCCAGCAGCTTGGATTGGGACAGCAACTATGGCTACACCTTC. Translated: CASSLDWDSNYGYTF.

This clone turned up a few times. The gene calls are TRBV5-6 and TRBJ1-2; 9 bases agree with TRBD1. Unmatched junction bases numbered 5, after V lost 1 base and J lost 4 bases. The CDR3 is 15 amino acids. CDR1 is SGHDT and CDR2 is YYEEEE in the germline V gene. The CDR3 sequence is CASSLFDRGFYGYTF. The CDR3 bases are TGTGCCAGCAGCTTGTTCGACAGGGGGTTCTATGGCTACACCTTC.

The rearrangement links TRBV5-1 to TRBJ2-7; tentatively, D is TRBD1 (5 bases). Trimming removed 0 bases at V and 4 bases at J, with 11 bases between. The CDR3 loop spans 14 amino acids. The V gene's germline CDR1 is SGHRS and CDR2 YFSETQ. The CDR3 sequence: CASSLEGLIYEQYF. The CDR3 coding sequence is TGCGCCAGCAGCTTGGAGGGGTTAATATACGAGCAGTACTTC.

This clone was counted a few times. The same CDR3 arises from other DNA sequences in this sample as well. J is TRBJ1-1 and V is TRBV29-1, with D hard to call. The germline V gene has CDR1 SQVTM and CDR2 ANQGSEA. Trimming took off 7 bases at V and 5 bases at J, with 17 bases between the two ends. The CDR3 runs to 13 residues. The CDR3 DNA follows: TGCAGCGGGCGAGGCAGAGAGGGAACTGAAGCTTTCTTT. Translation gives CSGRGREGTEAFF.

The chain employs TRBV18 and TRBJ1-1, with TRBD1 identical over 8 bases. CDR1 KGHSH and CDR2 LQKENI come from the germline V gene. V lost 6 bases, J lost 1 base, and 7 bases stayed unmatched. This CDR3 has 15 amino acids. The CDR3 loop reads CASSLGQGGNTEAFF. DNA for the CDR3: TGTGCCAGCTCCCTTGGACAGGGCGGGAACACTGAAGCTTTCTTT.